The 21 T cell receptor beta chains below were found in one sample sequenced in a study of shared clonotypes between healthy human individuals. Here immunoSEQ multiplex PCR was the method, and the copy in TCRdb shows in-frame clones only, minus some. The sample has about 770,000 clones, around 70% seen once. Sequencing was done on a sample of memory CD4+ T cells sorted from blood. The subset was: CD45RA-negative fraction. These receptors were collected from a woman in her thirties in good health.

The chain joins TRBV14 to TRBJ2-7; 7 bases fit TRBD2. V dropped 4 bases and J dropped 6; count of bases not matched to a gene: 6. This CDR3 has 13 residues. The germline V gene has CDR1 SGHDN and CDR2 FVKESK. The CDR3 coding sequence is TGTGCCAGCAGCCCGACCTGGGGGGGCGAGCAGTACTTC. Translating it yields CASSPTWGGEQYF.

This clone was counted only a few times. The CDR3: CASSLGAGYQPQHF. In nucleotides, the CDR3 is TGTGCCAGCAGCTTAGGGGCTGGGTATCAGCCCCAGCATTTT. V usage is TRBV7-9 and J usage is TRBJ1-5, with no clear D. The CDR3 covers 14 residues. Germline CDR1 reads SEHNR; CDR2 reads FQNEAQ (reference sequence). Trimming left V 1 base short and J 5 bases short, with 9 bases between.

The count of this clone is one. V gene TRBV27 combines with J gene TRBJ1-5; 10 bases are shared with TRBD1. The CDR3 totals 16 residues. V lost 10 bases to trimming and J lost 5 bases; unmatched junction nucleotides: 14. Per the germline V gene, CDR1 is MNHEY and CDR2 is SMNVEV (reference sequence). CDR3 sequence: CATRQGAERGHQPQHF. The DNA of the CDR3 is TGTGCCACCAGACAGGGGGCAGAGAGGGGACATCAGCCCCAGCATTTT.

The chain has TRBV6-5 and TRBJ1-2, with D possibly being TRBD1 (5 bases). This CDR3 has 14 amino acids. V lost 9 bases to trimming and J lost 3 bases, with 17 bases between them. Germline V gene data show CDR1 as MNHEY and CDR2 as SVGAGI. CDR3 region: CASLIRPGDYGYTF. CDR3 DNA sequence: TGTGCCAGTTTAATACGCCCGGGGGACTATGGCTACACCTTC.

The chain is built from TRBV7-9 and TRBJ2-1; 7 bases agree with TRBD1. Germline-derived CDR1 and CDR2 are SEHNR and FQNEAQ (reference sequence). The CDR3 totals 14 residues. V lost 4 bases, J lost 9 bases, and 9 bases stayed unmatched. The CDR3 spells CASSSRPGQPEQFF. The CDR3 DNA reads as TGTGCCAGCAGCTCAAGACCGGGACAGCCTGAGCAGTTCTTC.

Concerning this clone: Other DNA sequences in the same sample also yield this CDR3. The chain uses TRBV18 and TRBJ2-2; D remains unclear. The germline V gene has CDR1 KGHSH and CDR2 LQKENI. Trimming pared 3 bases from V and 0 bases from J, leaving 5 bases between. The CDR3 has 14 residues. CDR3 DNA sequence: TGTGCCAGCTCACCTCTTCCGAACACCGGGGAGCTGTTTTTT. It encodes CASSPLPNTGELFF.

The chain employs TRBV27 and TRBJ2-5; TRBD1 matches at 12 bases. The V gene's germline CDR1 is MNHEY and CDR2 SMNVEV (reference sequence). V was pared by 3 bases and J by 6 bases, with 5 bases of the junction left unmatched. The CDR3 totals 15 residues. CDR3 sequence: CASSFGTGGRQTQYF. The CDR3, as DNA: TGTGCCAGCAGTTTTGGGACAGGGGGCAGGCAGACCCAGTACTTC.

This clone showed up just once. The genes are TRBV28 and TRBJ1-1; unclear D gene. Germline CDR1 MDHEN, CDR2 SYDVKM. This CDR3 is 14 amino acids long. Between the trimmed V and J ends, which lost 8 bases and 1 base, there was a span of 14 bases. The DNA of the CDR3 is TGTGCCAGCGTTGTAGGGCGGAAGAACACTGAAGCTTTCTTT. Translated, it gives CASVVGRKNTEAFF.

As for this clone: With a much larger clone just one base away, this may be a read error. J is TRBJ1-1 and V is TRBV29-1; weak D call: TRBD1 (5 bases). CDR1 and CDR2 from the germline V gene are SQVTM and ANQGSEA. The CDR3 is made up of 18 amino acids. V lost 6 bases to trimming and J lost 1 base, with 27 bases between them. The CDR3 reads CSVTETFGRRGGNTEAFF. The CDR3 DNA follows: TGCAGCGTCACCGAGACCTTCGGGAGGCGCGGGGGGAACACTGAAGCTTTCTTT.

V is TRBV28 and J is TRBJ2-1; D is unresolved. V gave up 4 bases and J gave up 6 bases, with 13 bases separating them. The CDR3 extends over 14 amino acids. Germline loops: CDR1 MDHEN, CDR2 SYDVKM. The CDR3 spells CASSYPLSGNEQFF. In DNA form, the CDR3 reads TGTGCCAGCAGTTACCCCCTTAGTGGCAATGAGCAGTTCTTC.

This rearrangement joins TRBV11-3 to TRBJ2-6; unclear D gene. Germline CDR1 is SGHNT and CDR2 is YENEEA. With 5 bases removed from V and 0 bases from J, the gap between germline ends came to 2 bases. This CDR3 contains 13 residues. The CDR3: CASSVSGANVLTF. The CDR3 DNA is TGTGCCAGCAGCGTCTCTGGGGCCAACGTCCTGACTTTC.

The chain couples TRBV7-9 to TRBJ2-3; D possibly corresponds to TRBD2 (6 bases). Trimming shortened V by 0 bases and J by 10 bases, and 11 bases separated the two germline ends. CDR3 length equals 13 residues. Germline V gene lookup returns CDR1 SEHNR and CDR2 FQNEAQ (reference sequence). CDR3 DNA: TGTGCCAGCAGCTTAGCGGGACTGAGCGCGCAGTATTTT. Protein product: CASSLAGLSAQYF.

This chain connects TRBV30 to TRBJ1-2, with D uncertain. V was clipped by 0 bases and J by 2 bases, with 10 bases between them. The CDR3 is 14 residues long. Germline CDR1 and CDR2: GTSNPN and SVGIG (reference sequence). The CDR3 sequence: CAWSVNVGNYGYTF. CDR3 sequence (DNA): TGTGCCTGGAGTGTAAACGTGGGCAACTATGGCTACACCTTC.

This clone occurred a few times. The V gene is TRBV13, the J gene TRBJ2-1; D gene ambiguous. V gave up 1 base and J gave up 9 bases, with 4 bases separating them. The CDR3 loop spans 11 amino acids. Per the germline V gene, CDR1 is PRHDT and CDR2 is FYEKMQ (reference sequence). As DNA, the CDR3 is TGTGCCAGCAGCTTAGTAAGTGAGCAGTTCTTC. Residues: CASSLVSEQFF.

This clone showed up just once. V and J are TRBV9 and TRBJ2-2; D is unclear. Germline V gene sequence: CDR1 SGDLS, CDR2 YYNGEE. V lost 2 bases to trimming and J lost 1 base, with 6 bases between them. This CDR3 has 14 residues. CDR3: CASSVTENTGELFF. The CDR3 region has the DNA TGTGCCAGCAGCGTCACAGAGAACACCGGGGAGCTGTTTTTT. The variable domain in full, with the rest retrieved from reference TRBV9 and TRBJ2-2, is DSGVTQTPKHLITATGQRVTLRCSPRSGDLSVYWYQQSLDQGLQFLIQYYNGEERAKGNILERFSAQQFPDLHSELNLSSLELGDSALYFCASSVTENTGELFFGEGSRLTVL.

The chain combines TRBV18 with TRBJ1-4; D is unclear. This CDR3 contains 14 residues. Deletions cut 0 bases from V and 7 bases from J, with 9 bases between. Germline CDR1 and CDR2: KGHSH and LQKENI. CDR3 DNA: TGTGCCAGCTCACCACCGGGAATGAGTGAAAAACTGTTTTTT. Residues: CASSPPGMSEKLFF.

A note on this clone: A much larger clonotype is one base distant, so this may be a read error. V gene TRBV11-2 combines with J gene TRBJ1-1; no clear D. V was cut by 3 bases and J by 0 bases, with 5 bases left in between. CDR1 is SGHAT, CDR2 FQNNGV, per germline. This CDR3 is built from 13 residues. CDR3 residues: CASSFQVNTEAFF. The DNA of the CDR3 is TGTGCCAGCAGCTTCCAGGTGAACACTGAAGCTTTCTTT.

The chain recombines TRBV5-1 with TRBJ2-7; D tentatively fits TRBD1 or TRBD2 (7 bases each). The CDR3 is 17 amino acids. Germline V gene sequence: CDR1 SGHRS, CDR2 YFSETQ. Trimming pared 4 bases from V and 3 bases from J, leaving 23 bases between. The CDR3 DNA reads TGCGCCAGCAGCACTGGACAGGCCGGGGGGTTAGGCTACGAGCAGTACTTC. It yields the protein CASSTGQAGGLGYEQYF.

This clone showed up just once. The rearrangement joins TRBV29-1 to TRBJ2-5; 9 nucleotides align to TRBD2. Germline values: CDR1 SQVTM, CDR2 ANQGSEA. This CDR3 contains 13 residues. Trimming took 7 bases from V and 4 from J; bases not matched to a gene: 7. CDR3 in amino acids: CSAGGRARETQYF. The CDR3 DNA sequence: TGCAGCGCTGGCGGGAGGGCCCGAGAGACCCAGTACTTC.

This chain connects TRBV7-9 to TRBJ1-2, with D uncertain. The length of the CDR3 is 12 residues. The V end lost 3 bases, the J end lost 8 bases, and 10 bases lay between the germline ends. CDR1 is SEHNR and CDR2 is FQNEAQ in the germline V gene (reference sequence). The CDR3 DNA reads TGTGCCAGCAGCTTGAACTTGGGGGGCTACACCTTC. It encodes CASSLNLGGYTF.

V and J are TRBV13 and TRBJ2-3; D possibly matches TRBD1 or TRBD2 (5 bases each). This CDR3 contains 16 residues. V lost 5 bases and J lost 2, with 17 bases in between. Germline values: CDR1 PRHDT, CDR2 FYEKMQ (reference sequence). CDR3 loop: CASSPGPTSYTDTQYF. CDR3 nucleotides: TGTGCCAGCAGCCCGGGACCAACATCCTACACAGATACGCAGTATTTT. Full variable domain (rest looked up from reference TRBV13 and TRBJ2-3): AAGVIQSPRHLIKEKRETATLKCYPIPRHDTVYWYQQGPGQDPQFLISFYEKMQSDKGSIPDRFSAQQFSDYHSELNMSSLELGDSALYFCASSPGPTSYTDTQYFGPGTRLTVL.